This TCR beta chain is drawn from a study of T cells in Graves' hyperthyroidism and ophthalmopathy. Findings and caveats of the study: A model of 13 V-J features distinguished ophthalmopathy from stable hyperthyroidism.

This clonotype was counted many times. What it recognizes is unknown. The germline V gene has CDR1 LNHNV and CDR2 YYDKDF (reference sequence). V was pared by 5 bases and J by 4 bases, with 7 bases of the junction left unmatched. The CDR3 extends over 15 amino acids. Authors of the study amplified TCR beta CDR3 regions from RNA transcripts. The primer set for the first-round RT-PCR of the TCR CDR3 was HTBI. TCRdb recomputed calls from the multiplex PCR reads with MiXCR, one row per CDR3 protein. The sample contains about 300,000 distinct CDR3 sequences, less than 30% of which appear only once. The diagnostic basis comprised clinical symptoms, serum thyroxine and TRAb, thyroid ultrasound and orbital computed tomography.

The sequence came from a man in his forties with Graves' hyperthyroidism that later progressed to Graves' ophthalmopathy. Source material: blood. The V call is TRBV15, the J call TRBJ2-2, with 7 bases fitting TRBD2. CDR3 loop: CATSFRLAGTGELFF. DNA of the CDR3: TGTGCCACCAGCTTTCGGTTAGCGGGCACCGGGGAGCTGTTTTTT.